The rows below give T cell receptor beta chains drawn from one sample of a study of neoadjuvant anti-PD-1 for oral cavity cancer. Assay: immunoSEQ multiplex PCR; the TCRdb copy retains only in-frame clones and omits some. The repertoire has more than 15,000 clones, 66% of them found once; the top ten carry about 3%. Sequenced here: PBMCs, sampled before nivolumab (anti-PD-1) treatment. Source of these receptors: a person between 35 and 79 years old with oral cavity squamous cell carcinoma. CDR3s include the opening cysteine and the closing phenylalanine or tryptophan. D genes are given only for firm matches. Size is omitted from some rows. Given values are once, few, many or a class for expanded clones.

v_gene: TRBV29-1
abundance: .
j_gene: TRBJ2-1
d_gene: .
CDR3aa: CSVGVTNQMDEQFF
CDR3nt: TGCAGCGTTGGAGTGACCAACCAAATGGATGAGCAGTTCTTC

v_gene: TRBV9
abundance: .
j_gene: TRBJ1-1
d_gene: .
CDR3aa: CASSVEAGVNTEAFF
CDR3nt: TGTGCCAGCAGCGTAGAGGCGGGTGTAAACACTGAAGCTTTCTTT

v_gene: TRBV11-2
abundance: once
j_gene: TRBJ2-1
d_gene: .
CDR3aa: CASSSTPGGAYNEQFF
CDR3nt: TGTGCCAGCAGCTCCACCCCAGGCGGAGCTTACAATGAGCAGTTCTTC

v_gene: TRBV29-1
abundance: once
j_gene: TRBJ1-1
d_gene: .
CDR3aa: CSVDRIGGLGTEAFF
CDR3nt: TGCAGCGTTGATAGGATCGGTGGATTAGGCACTGAAGCTTTCTTT

v_gene: TRBV28
abundance: .
j_gene: TRBJ1-2
d_gene: .
CDR3aa: CASIGPYYGYTF
CDR3nt: TGTGCCAGCATAGGCCCTTACTATGGCTACACCTTC

v_gene: TRBV6-1
abundance: .
j_gene: TRBJ2-1
d_gene: TRBD2
CDR3aa: CASSASGSIHEQFF
CDR3nt: TGTGCCAGCAGTGCCAGCGGGAGTATCCATGAGCAGTTCTTC

v_gene: TRBV6-6
abundance: .
j_gene: TRBJ1-3
d_gene: .
CDR3aa: CASSPGNSGNTIYF
CDR3nt: TGTGCCAGCAGCCCCGGGAATTCTGGAAACACCATATATTTT

v_gene: TRBV7-3
abundance: .
j_gene: TRBJ2-3
d_gene: TRBD2
CDR3aa: CASSLPRHFRLAGGPDTQYF
CDR3nt: TGTGCCAGCAGCTTACCCCGCCACTTCCGACTAGCGGGAGGGCCAGATACGCAGTATTTT

v_gene: TRBV5-1
abundance: .
j_gene: TRBJ1-1
d_gene: .
CDR3aa: CASSLAQGLSTEAFF
CDR3nt: TGCGCCAGCAGCTTGGCCCAGGGGTTGAGCACTGAAGCTTTCTTT

v_gene: TRBV6-5
abundance: .
j_gene: TRBJ1-1
d_gene: TRBD1
CDR3aa: CASSYTGGRTEAFF
CDR3nt: TGTGCCAGCAGTTATACAGGGGGGCGGACTGAAGCTTTCTTT

v_gene: TRBV5-1
abundance: once
j_gene: TRBJ1-1
d_gene: .
CDR3aa: CASSFRLGSSEAFF
CDR3nt: TGCGCCAGCAGCTTTCGACTAGGGAGCTCTGAAGCTTTCTTT

v_gene: TRBV11-2
abundance: .
j_gene: TRBJ2-7
d_gene: TRBD1
CDR3aa: CASSSGGPLGQGSQQYF
CDR3nt: TGTGCCAGCAGCTCGGGCGGGCCTTTGGGACAGGGGTCGCAGCAGTACTTC

v_gene: TRBV5-1
abundance: few
j_gene: TRBJ2-2
d_gene: .
CDR3aa: CASKLAVTNTGELFF
CDR3nt: TGCGCCAGCAAGTTAGCGGTTACGAACACCGGGGAGCTGTTTTTT

v_gene: TRBV10-2
abundance: .
j_gene: TRBJ1-2
d_gene: .
CDR3aa: CASSEMAATNYGYTF
CDR3nt: TGCGCCAGCAGTGAGATGGCAGCCACTAACTATGGCTACACCTTC

v_gene: TRBV11-1
abundance: .
j_gene: TRBJ2-7
d_gene: TRBD1
CDR3aa: CASSLAGRGRGEQYF
CDR3nt: TGTGCCAGCAGCTTAGCAGGCAGGGGGCGCGGGGAGCAGTACTTC

v_gene: TRBV7-2
abundance: .
j_gene: TRBJ2-7
d_gene: TRBD1
CDR3aa: CASSPGQQTYEQYF
CDR3nt: TGTGCCAGCAGCCCGGGACAGCAAACCTACGAGCAGTACTTC

v_gene: TRBV2
abundance: .
j_gene: TRBJ2-2
d_gene: .
CDR3aa: CASATGLANTGELFF
CDR3nt: TGTGCCAGTGCGACTGGCCTCGCGAACACCGGGGAGCTGTTTTTT

v_gene: TRBV5-4
abundance: .
j_gene: TRBJ2-6
d_gene: .
CDR3aa: CASSLEGSRSGANVLTF
CDR3nt: TGTGCCAGCAGCTTGGAGGGGTCTAGGTCTGGGGCCAACGTCCTGACTTTC

v_gene: TRBV7-3
abundance: .
j_gene: TRBJ2-7
d_gene: .
CDR3aa: CASSPDQSVEQYF
CDR3nt: TGTGCCAGCAGCCCAGACCAGTCGGTCGAGCAGTACTTC

v_gene: TRBV7-3
abundance: .
j_gene: TRBJ2-3
d_gene: .
CDR3aa: CASSLGSTDTQYF
CDR3nt: TGTGCCAGCAGCTTAGGAAGCACAGATACGCAGTATTTT

v_gene: TRBV2
abundance: .
j_gene: TRBJ2-7
d_gene: .
CDR3aa: CARRGGPNYEQYF
CDR3nt: TGTGCCAGGAGAGGAGGGCCAAACTACGAGCAGTACTTC

v_gene: TRBV2
abundance: .
j_gene: TRBJ2-3
d_gene: .
CDR3aa: CASSGRDTDTQYF
CDR3nt: TGTGCCAGCAGTGGGCGCGACACAGATACGCAGTATTTT

v_gene: TRBV27
abundance: few
j_gene: TRBJ1-1
d_gene: TRBD1
CDR3aa: CASSLFGEQGAGNTEAFF
CDR3nt: TGTGCCAGCAGTTTATTTGGGGAACAGGGGGCAGGGAACACTGAAGCTTTCTTT

v_gene: TRBV7-8
abundance: .
j_gene: TRBJ1-5
d_gene: .
CDR3aa: CASSGRASNQPQHF
CDR3nt: TGTGCCAGCAGCGGTCGGGCAAGCAATCAGCCCCAGCATTTT

v_gene: TRBV6-1
abundance: once
j_gene: TRBJ1-5
d_gene: .
CDR3aa: CASKGTYSNQPQHF
CDR3nt: TGTGCCAGCAAGGGGACCTATAGCAATCAGCCCCAGCATTTT

v_gene: TRBV9
abundance: .
j_gene: TRBJ2-6
d_gene: .
CDR3aa: CASSVELSGANVLTF
CDR3nt: TGTGCCAGCAGCGTAGAACTCTCTGGGGCCAACGTCCTGACTTTC

v_gene: TRBV30
abundance: .
j_gene: TRBJ2-3
d_gene: .
CDR3aa: CAWSVSLFTDTQYF
CDR3nt: TGTGCCTGGAGTGTATCCTTATTTACAGATACGCAGTATTTT

v_gene: TRBV28
abundance: few
j_gene: TRBJ2-2
d_gene: TRBD1
CDR3aa: CASSPGQGQGELFF
CDR3nt: TGTGCCAGCAGTCCGGGACAGGGCCAAGGGGAGCTGTTTTTT

v_gene: TRBV6-5
abundance: .
j_gene: TRBJ1-6
d_gene: TRBD1
CDR3aa: CASSRSEGAGSPLHF
CDR3nt: TGTGCCAGCAGTCGCTCTGAGGGGGCGGGTTCACCCCTCCACTTT

v_gene: TRBV5-1
abundance: .
j_gene: TRBJ2-6
d_gene: TRBD1
CDR3aa: CASSFMTGAVATWANVLTF
CDR3nt: TGCGCCAGCAGCTTCATGACAGGGGCCGTGGCGACATGGGCCAACGTCCTGACTTTC

v_gene: TRBV5-1
abundance: .
j_gene: TRBJ2-5
d_gene: .
CDR3aa: CASSLGQSWETQYF
CDR3nt: TGCGCCAGCAGCTTGGGACAGTCTTGGGAGACCCAGTACTTC

v_gene: TRBV4-2
abundance: few
j_gene: TRBJ2-3
d_gene: .
CDR3aa: CASSQDPGTSTDTQYF
CDR3nt: TGTGCCAGCAGCCAAGATCCCGGAACTAGCACAGATACGCAGTATTTT

v_gene: TRBV5-4
abundance: .
j_gene: TRBJ2-7
d_gene: .
CDR3aa: CASSRQTYSNYEQYF
CDR3nt: TGTGCCAGCAGCCGACAGACTTACTCGAACTACGAGCAGTACTTC

v_gene: TRBV5-1
abundance: .
j_gene: TRBJ2-3
d_gene: .
CDR3aa: CASSEMGGADTQYF
CDR3nt: TGCGCCAGCAGCGAGATGGGGGGTGCAGATACGCAGTATTTT

v_gene: TRBV11-1
abundance: .
j_gene: TRBJ2-1
d_gene: TRBD1
CDR3aa: CASSLAPGTGYNEQFF
CDR3nt: TGTGCCAGCAGCTTAGCCCCCGGGACAGGGTACAATGAGCAGTTCTTC

v_gene: TRBV7-6
abundance: .
j_gene: TRBJ2-3
d_gene: .
CDR3aa: CASSLVPDTQYF
CDR3nt: TGTGCCAGCAGCTTAGTTCCAGATACGCAGTATTTT

v_gene: TRBV6-6
abundance: few
j_gene: TRBJ1-1
d_gene: .
CDR3aa: CASSSPGPNTEAFF
CDR3nt: TGTGCCAGCAGTAGCCCGGGACCGAACACTGAAGCTTTCTTT

v_gene: TRBV19
abundance: .
j_gene: TRBJ1-5
d_gene: .
CDR3aa: CASSMSSTPNQPQHF
CDR3nt: TGTGCCAGTAGTATGTCATCGACTCCTAATCAGCCCCAGCATTTT

v_gene: TRBV6-6
abundance: .
j_gene: TRBJ2-3
d_gene: TRBD2
CDR3aa: CASSPLLAATDTQYF
CDR3nt: TGTGCCAGCAGTCCACTACTAGCGGCCACAGATACGCAGTATTTT

v_gene: TRBV5-8
abundance: .
j_gene: TRBJ2-5
d_gene: .
CDR3aa: CASSMWESQYF
CDR3nt: TGTGCCAGCAGCATGTGGGAGAGCCAGTACTTC

v_gene: TRBV2
abundance: .
j_gene: TRBJ2-7
d_gene: .
CDR3aa: CASSLSSYEQYF
CDR3nt: TGTGCCAGCAGTCTGAGCTCCTACGAGCAGTACTTC

v_gene: TRBV27
abundance: .
j_gene: TRBJ2-5
d_gene: TRBD2
CDR3aa: CASSPRTSGGETQYF
CDR3nt: TGTGCCAGCAGTCCACGGACTAGCGGAGGAGAGACCCAGTACTTC

v_gene: TRBV5-4
abundance: .
j_gene: TRBJ2-3
d_gene: TRBD1
CDR3aa: CATFRGDRELDTQYF
CDR3nt: TGTGCCACTTTTAGAGGGGACAGGGAATTAGATACGCAGTATTTT

v_gene: TRBV30
abundance: .
j_gene: TRBJ2-1
d_gene: TRBD1
CDR3aa: CAWSVGTGNEQFF
CDR3nt: TGTGCCTGGAGTGTGGGGACAGGGAATGAGCAGTTCTTC